This TCR beta chain was retrieved from a study of T-cell memory formation after mild COVID-19. The study, taken as a whole, reports: Among CD4+ contracting clones, most were CM and EM, and CD8+ ones EMRA. The authors left the SARS-CoV-2 specificity of second-wave clones peaking on day 37 unconfirmed.

TCRdb itself ran the 5' RACE reads through MiXCR, one entry per CDR3 protein. The profile shows 300,000 to 400,000 distinct CDR3 sequences, 25% to 30% of them singletons. This clonotype was observed a handful of times. Its antigen is unknown. Sequenced input: PBMCs or a T cell subset sorted from them (not recorded which). This receptor was identified in an adult woman who had mild COVID-19 (a few samples of this study predate the infection). Cell type and time point are not known.

The CDR3 spells CSATDRAGTQYF. For the CDR3, the DNA is TGCAGTGCTACGGACAGGGCCGGGACCCAGTACTTC. The rearrangement joins TRBV20-1 to TRBJ2-5; the match to TRBD1 covers 8 bases. CDR1 is DFQATT and CDR2 is SNEGSKA in the germline V gene (reference sequence). The CDR3 spans 12 residues. The junction had 5 bases not matched to a gene; V was cut back by 4 bases and J by 7 bases.